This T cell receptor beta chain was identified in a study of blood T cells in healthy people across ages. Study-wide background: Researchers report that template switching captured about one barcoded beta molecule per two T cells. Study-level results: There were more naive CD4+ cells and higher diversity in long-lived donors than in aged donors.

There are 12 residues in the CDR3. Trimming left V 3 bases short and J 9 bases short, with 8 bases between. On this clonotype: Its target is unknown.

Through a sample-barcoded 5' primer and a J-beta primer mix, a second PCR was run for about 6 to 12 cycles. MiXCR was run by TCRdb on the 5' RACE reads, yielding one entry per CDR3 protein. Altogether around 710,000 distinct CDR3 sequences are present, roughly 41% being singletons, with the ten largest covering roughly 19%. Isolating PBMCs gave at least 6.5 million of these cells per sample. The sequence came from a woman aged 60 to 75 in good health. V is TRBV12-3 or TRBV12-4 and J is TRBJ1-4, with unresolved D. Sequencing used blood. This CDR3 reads CASSLPNKKLFF. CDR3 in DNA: TGTGCCAGCAGTTTGCCGAATAAAAAACTGTTTTTT.